This entry concerns a single T cell receptor (beta chain). Its antigen is undetermined. Some clones are missing from TCRdb's copy, which holds only in-frame ones; the method was immunoSEQ multiplex PCR. The data hold about 30,000 clones, with 75% to 85% observed a single time. This sample stems from a study of STAT5B mutations in CD4+ large granular lymphocyte leukemia. Study information: Healthy donors showed HLA-associated enrichment of the CDR3 'QG' motif. Regarding the study as a whole: Patient CD4-sorted repertoires looked more clonal than healthy CD4+ repertoires, even without putative leukemic clones. Compared with healthy controls (2/35), patient top clones favored TRBV06 (8/27).

Looked up from germline, CDR1 is SGHRS and CDR2 is YFSETQ. The V end was cut by 0 bases, the J end by 4 bases, with 7 bases between. The CDR3 sequence is 14 residues long. The sequencing input was CD4+ T cells from blood buffy coats. V is TRBV5-1 and J is TRBJ2-2; no clear D gene. The clonotype originates from a human donor in good health. Written as DNA, the CDR3 is TGCGCCAGCAGCTTGGCGGGTTCCACCGGGGAGCTGTTTTTT. As protein: CASSLAGSTGELFF.